This is a list of T cell receptor beta chains from one sample in a study of T cell repertoires in cytomegalovirus infection. What these receptors recognize is not known. TCRdb itself ran the reads through MiXCR, one entry per CDR3 protein. The profile shows tens of thousands of distinct CDR3 sequences, just over 20% of them singletons. Sequences were derived from CD8+ T cells from cultured PBMCs, sampled from culture after CMV antigen stimulation. Source of these receptors: a human donor in good health (CMV status not recorded). Some clones in this sample may be carry-over from other donors' samples. Each CDR3 is given with its conserved first and last residue. The order of the fields is J gene, clone size, V gene, D gene, CDR3 DNA, CDR3 protein. The D gene is left open where the match is weak. Clone size is given for some rows only: seen once, a few or many times, or a class if the clone is expanded.

J: TRBJ1-1; size: .; V: TRBV14; D: .; DNA: TGTGCCAGCAGCCTGGCGGGACGGTTGAACACTGAAGCTTTCTTT; CDR3: CASSLAGRLNTEAFF
J: TRBJ2-5; size: few; V: TRBV7-8; D: TRBD2; DNA: TGTGCCAGCAGCTTCACGGGGGGGCCATTTGCCGAGACCCAGTACTTC; CDR3: CASSFTGGPFAETQYF
J: TRBJ1-6; size: .; V: TRBV5-1; D: .; DNA: TGCGCCAGCAGCTTGGCCGGGGATATCTCCTATAATTCACCCCTCCACTTT; CDR3: CASSLAGDISYNSPLHF
J: TRBJ1-5; size: few; V: TRBV4-3; D: .; DNA: TGCGCCAGCAGCCAAGCTGTCGTGAGGGACAATCAGCCCCAGCATTTT; CDR3: CASSQAVVRDNQPQHF
J: TRBJ1-1; size: .; V: TRBV7-3; D: .; DNA: TGTGCCAGCAGCTTAAGGCTCACTGAAGCTTTCTTT; CDR3: CASSLRLTEAFF
J: TRBJ1-5; size: .; V: TRBV7-9; D: .; DNA: TGTGCCAGCAGCTTAACCCAGGTCGATCATCAGCCCCAGCATTTT; CDR3: CASSLTQVDHQPQHF
J: TRBJ2-1; size: .; V: TRBV7-6; D: .; DNA: TGTGCCAGCAGCTCCTCCTCCTACAATGAGCAGTTCTTC; CDR3: CASSSSSYNEQFF
J: TRBJ2-7; size: .; V: TRBV28; D: TRBD2; DNA: TGTGCCAGCAGTACAATCGGGAGGGGGAGGCGGGCGACCTACGAGCAGTACTTC; CDR3: CASSTIGRGRRATYEQYF
J: TRBJ1-1; size: few; V: TRBV28; D: .; DNA: TGTGCCAGCAGTTTCGGGGCAGGGCTGAACACTGAAGCTTTCTTT; CDR3: CASSFGAGLNTEAFF
J: TRBJ1-1; size: few; V: TRBV14; D: .; DNA: TGTGCCAGCAGCCAGGTCGCTTGGGCTGAAGCTTTCTTT; CDR3: CASSQVAWAEAFF
J: TRBJ2-5; size: .; V: TRBV6-2/TRBV6-3; D: .; DNA: TGTGCCAGCAGTTACATCACAGACCTAGAGACCCAGTACTTC; CDR3: CASSYITDLETQYF
J: TRBJ1-1; size: few; V: TRBV6-6; D: TRBD1; DNA: TGTGCCAGCAGTTACTCGGACAGGGGTACTGAAGCTTTCTTT; CDR3: CASSYSDRGTEAFF
J: TRBJ1-5; size: .; V: TRBV7-9; D: .; DNA: TGTGCCAGCAGCTTAGTACGGGGTGATCACAATCAGCCCCAGCATTTT; CDR3: CASSLVRGDHNQPQHF
J: TRBJ1-1; size: few; V: TRBV7-8; D: TRBD1; DNA: TGTGCCAGCAGCTTAGACCCTACGTTTGACAGGGGGCCGGTCACTGAAGCTTTCTTT; CDR3: CASSLDPTFDRGPVTEAFF
J: TRBJ1-5; size: .; V: TRBV7-2; D: .; DNA: TGTGCCAGCAGCCCAGCCGGTTTTTGGGCCAATCAGCCCCAGCATTTT; CDR3: CASSPAGFWANQPQHF
J: TRBJ2-7; size: .; V: TRBV5-1; D: TRBD1; DNA: TGCGCCAGCAGCCCCCCGGGACAGCCTGGCGAGCAGTACTTC; CDR3: CASSPPGQPGEQYF
J: TRBJ2-2; size: .; V: TRBV7-9; D: TRBD1; DNA: TGTGCCAGCAGCACGGGACAGGCGTGGAAGGGACAGGGTCCCGCCGGGGAGCTGTTTTTT; CDR3: CASSTGQAWKGQGPAGELFF
J: TRBJ1-1; size: .; V: TRBV4-1; D: .; DNA: TGCGCCAGCAGCCAAGAAGGGGAGTTGTGGACTGAAGCTTTCTTT; CDR3: CASSQEGELWTEAFF
J: TRBJ2-4; size: many; V: TRBV7-2; D: .; DNA: TGTGCCAGCAGCTTCGAAGGGAACATTCAGTACTTC; CDR3: CASSFEGNIQYF
J: TRBJ1-1; size: few; V: TRBV7-2; D: .; DNA: TGTGCCAGCAGCTTAGGCGCGGGGGCGCACACTGAAGCTTTCTTT; CDR3: CASSLGAGAHTEAFF
J: TRBJ2-7; size: few; V: TRBV27; D: .; DNA: TGTGCCAGCAGTTTAGGGGGCAGGGGAAGCTACGAGCAGTACTTC; CDR3: CASSLGGRGSYEQYF
J: TRBJ1-1; size: .; V: TRBV19; D: TRBD1; DNA: TGTGCCCCCAGGGGACAGGGGAGTGAAGCTTTCTTT; CDR3: CAPRGQGSEAFF
J: TRBJ1-1; size: many; V: TRBV27; D: .; DNA: TGTGCCAGCAGTTTATCCGGGGCGGGAAACACTGAAGCTTTCTTT; CDR3: CASSLSGAGNTEAFF
J: TRBJ1-6; size: .; V: TRBV6-5; D: .; DNA: TGTGCCAGCAGTTATGGACCCATAGATTCACCCCTCCACTTT; CDR3: CASSYGPIDSPLHF